A single sample is the source of the 14 T cell receptor beta chains below, sequenced in a study of chemoradiotherapy in HPV16-positive cancers. This table comes from immunoSEQ multiplex PCR, and its TCRdb copy is limited to in-frame clones, with some not included. The table has under 35,000 clones, nearly 95% seen once. The input for sequencing was blood, taken from a patient who underwent chemoradiotherapy. The receptors here all came from a human donor with HPV-associated anogenital cancer.

This rearrangement joins TRBV4-1 to TRBJ2-5; 7 bases are a match to TRBD1. Germline V CDR1 and CDR2: MGHRA, YSYEKL. The length of the CDR3 is 16 residues. J lost 2 bases, V lost 2 bases, and 8 bases had no gene match. CDR3 in amino acids: CASSQRLRTGQETQYF. The DNA for the CDR3 is TGCGCCAGCAGCCAAAGACTTCGGACAGGTCAAGAGACCCAGTACTTC.

This CDR3 reads CAISGGYGYTF. The CDR3 DNA reads as TGTGCCATCAGTGGAGGCTATGGCTACACCTTC. This chain links TRBV10-3 with TRBJ1-2; no clear D gene. The CDR3 sequence is 11 residues long. V was cut by 4 bases and J by 4 bases, with 4 bases left in between. Germline values: CDR1 ENHRY, CDR2 SYGVKD.

The chain carries TRBV2 and TRBJ1-3, with D unclear. Germline V CDR1 and CDR2: SNHLY, FYNNEI. CDR3 length: 15 residues. The germline V and J ends were trimmed by 2 bases and 3 bases, with 11 bases remaining between them. CDR3 nucleotide sequence: TGTGCCAGCAGTGAATCTACAGCCGTTGGAAACACCATATATTTT. The encoded protein is CASSESTAVGNTIYF.

This chain joins TRBV18 and TRBJ1-3; D is ambiguous. Germline CDR1 reads KGHSH; CDR2 reads LQKENI. The V and J ends lost 6 bases and 2 bases respectively, with 14 bases between them. This CDR3 region has 15 residues. Written as DNA, the CDR3 is TGTGCCAGCTCCCCGAGGGAAAAGACTGGAAACACCATATATTTT. Its translation: CASSPREKTGNTIYF.

J is TRBJ2-6 and V is TRBV9; 9 bases line up with TRBD1. V was pared by 6 bases and J by 0 bases, with 13 bases of the junction left unmatched. This CDR3 has 19 amino acids. Germline CDR1 SGDLS, CDR2 YYNGEE. CDR3 in amino acids: CASNHPETGGTSGANVLTF. CDR3 bases: TGTGCCAGCAACCACCCGGAGACAGGGGGAACCTCTGGGGCCAACGTCCTGACTTTC.

This rearrangement joins TRBV11-2 to TRBJ2-3, with D perhaps TRBD2 (6 bases). Germline values: CDR1 SGHAT, CDR2 FQNNGV. The germline V and J ends were trimmed by 6 bases and 3 bases, with 22 bases remaining between them. The CDR3 covers 17 residues. CDR3: CASSSYQTRISTDTQYF. The CDR3, as DNA: TGTGCCAGCAGTTCGTACCAGACTAGAATTAGTACAGATACGCAGTATTTT. Full variable domain (outside the CDR3, taken from reference TRBV11-2 and TRBJ2-3): EAGVAQSPRYKIIEKRQSVAFWCNPISGHATLYWYQQILGQGPKLLIQFQNNGVVDDSQLPKDRFSAERLKGVDSTLKIQPAKLEDSAVYLCASSSYQTRISTDTQYFGPGTRLTVL.

The chain uses TRBV4-2 and TRBJ1-5; D may be TRBD1 (6 bases). V was pared by 0 bases and J by 7 bases, with 10 bases between. This CDR3 has 14 residues. The V gene's germline CDR1 is LGHNA and CDR2 YNFKEQ. CDR3 amino acids: CASSQEQGIQPQHF. The CDR3 DNA is TGTGCCAGCAGCCAAGAACAGGGCATCCAGCCCCAGCATTTT.

This chain uses TRBV6-1 with TRBJ2-3; D unresolved. Germline V CDR1 and CDR2: MNHNS, SASEGT. The CDR3 is made up of 13 amino acids. Trimming took off 4 bases at V and 11 bases at J, with 16 bases between the two ends. The CDR3: CASSGAGPGVQYF. CDR3 DNA: TGTGCCAGCAGTGGCGCCGGGCCAGGTGTGCAGTATTTT.

V usage is TRBV28 and J usage is TRBJ2-7; TRBD2 matches 7 bases. This CDR3 is built from 12 residues. Germline CDR1 MDHEN, CDR2 SYDVKM. Germline trimming cut 2 bases from V and 12 bases from J; bases unmatched to any gene: 7. The CDR3 nucleotides are TGTGCCAGCAGTTTAAAAGGGTGGGAGGGGTACTTC. Translation: CASSLKGWEGYF.

The rearrangement joins TRBV5-6 to TRBJ2-1, with TRBD2 as a possible D gene (6 bases). This CDR3 spans 15 amino acids. Looked up from germline, CDR1 is SGHDT and CDR2 is YYEEEE. Trimming cost V 4 bases and J 8 bases, with 19 bases left between them. For the CDR3, the DNA is TGTGCCAGCAGCGGGGGATTCGGGAGATACTATGAGCAGTTCTTC. Its translation is CASSGGFGRYYEQFF.

The chain recombines TRBV6-1 with TRBJ1-2; 7 bases are shared with TRBD1. V lost 6 bases, J lost 7 bases, and 5 bases stayed unmatched. The germline V gene has CDR1 MNHNS and CDR2 SASEGT. CDR3 length equals 12 residues. The CDR3 protein is CASRLTGSGYTF. The DNA for the CDR3 is TGTGCCAGCAGATTGACAGGGAGTGGCTACACCTTC.

This sequence joins TRBV7-9 and TRBJ2-3; 8 bases are shared with TRBD2. Germline CDR1 is SEHNR and CDR2 is FQNEAQ (reference sequence). The CDR3 is 19 residues long. Trimming at V came to 4 bases and at J to 1 base, leaving 16 bases not matched to a gene. This CDR3 reads CASSSLGGGLSFRTDTQYF. The CDR3 nucleotides are TGTGCCAGCAGCTCATTAGGCGGGGGGCTTTCTTTCCGCACAGATACGCAGTATTTT. Complete variable domain (other parts from reference TRBV7-9 and TRBJ2-3): DTGVSQNPRHKITKRGQNVTFRCDPISEHNRLYWYRQTLGQGPEFLTYFQNEAQLEKSRLLSDRFSAERPKGSFSTLEIQRTEQGDSAMYLCASSSLGGGLSFRTDTQYFGPGTRLTVL.

The chain links TRBV7-2 to TRBJ2-1, with 7 positions matching TRBD1. The CDR3 consists of 15 residues. The trim removed 3 bases at V and 8 bases at J, leaving 10 bases unmatched. Germline V CDR1 and CDR2: SGHTA, FQGNSA. DNA of the CDR3: TGTGCCAGCAGCTTTGGCCGCACAAGGGGGCATGAGCAGTTCTTC. Translating gives CASSFGRTRGHEQFF.

The chain employs TRBV2 and TRBJ2-3, with a possible D match to TRBD1 (6 bases). CDR1 and CDR2 from the germline V gene are SNHLY and FYNNEI. V was clipped by 6 bases and J by 0 bases, with 10 bases between them. The CDR3 covers 14 residues. In DNA, the CDR3 is TGTGCCAGCAGACTACAGGGTAGCACAGATACGCAGTATTTT. It specifies CASRLQGSTDTQYF.